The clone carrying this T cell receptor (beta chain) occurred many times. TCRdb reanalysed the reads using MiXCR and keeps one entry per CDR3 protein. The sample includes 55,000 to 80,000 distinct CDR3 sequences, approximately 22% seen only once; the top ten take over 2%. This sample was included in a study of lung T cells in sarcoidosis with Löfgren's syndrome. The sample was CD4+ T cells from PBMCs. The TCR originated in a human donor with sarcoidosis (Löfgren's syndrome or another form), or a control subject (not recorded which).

CDR3 DNA: TGTGCCAGCAGCTTACAAGCGGGAGTAGTGCAGTTCTTC. Residues: CASSLQAGVVQFF. The chain joins TRBV7-2 to TRBJ2-1, with 8 bases aligning to TRBD2. V shed 2 bases and J 12 bases; nucleotides not matched to a gene: 6. CDR1 is SGHTA and CDR2 is FQGNSA in the germline V gene. The CDR3 covers 13 residues.